The 12 T cell receptor beta chains below come from one sample, sequenced in a study of blood T cell repertoires in COVID-19. Sequencing was performed with immunoSEQ multiplex PCR; in TCRdb, only in-frame clones are kept and a portion is missing. The sample holds roughly 380,000 clones, around 85% seen once. The sequenced sample consisted of peripheral blood. The receptor source for this set is a woman between 18 and 30 years old with acute or convalescent COVID-19.

The rearrangement joins TRBV5-1 to TRBJ2-5; 7 bases match TRBD2. Germline V CDR1 and CDR2: SGHRS, YFSETQ. CDR3 length equals 15 residues. Trimming removed 6 bases from V and 5 bases from J; junction bases left unmatched: 13. Written as DNA, the CDR3 is TGCGCCAGCACCTTCGGGACTATGGGTGTTGAGACCCAGTACTTC. Amino acids: CASTFGTMGVETQYF.

The J gene is TRBJ2-1, the V gene TRBV15, with TRBD2 matching over 11 bases. The CDR3 loop spans 17 amino acids. The trim removed 0 bases at V and 7 bases at J, leaving 8 bases unmatched. The V gene's germline CDR1 is LNHNV and CDR2 YYDKDF (reference sequence). CDR3 protein: CATSRDLRLAGSNEQFF. The CDR3, as DNA: TGTGCCACCAGCAGAGATTTGCGACTAGCGGGGTCTAATGAGCAGTTCTTC.

The rearrangement links TRBV27 to TRBJ1-2; the match to TRBD1 covers 8 bases. J lost 4 bases, V lost 6 bases, and 10 bases had no gene match. Germline loops: CDR1 MNHEY, CDR2 SMNVEV (reference sequence). CDR3 size: 15 residues. The CDR3 region has the DNA TGTGCCAGCAGGGACCGTACAGGGGGGACCTATGGCTACACCTTC. It translates to CASRDRTGGTYGYTF.

J is TRBJ1-1 and V is TRBV9, with D uncertain. This CDR3 spans 15 amino acids. Per germline, CDR1 SGDLS and CDR2 YYNGEE. V was cut by 1 base and J by 0 bases, with 10 bases left in between. CDR3 residues: CASSVYEGLNTEAFF. The CDR3 DNA reads TGTGCCAGCAGCGTATACGAGGGATTGAACACTGAAGCTTTCTTT.

The chain carries TRBV19 and TRBJ1-5, with D hard to call. The V and J ends lost 1 base and 4 bases respectively, with 11 bases between them. The CDR3 runs to 15 residues. Looked up from germline, CDR1 is LNHDA and CDR2 is SQIVND (reference sequence). DNA of the CDR3: TGTGCCAGTAGTATAGGAGGGTTGCGGAATCAGCCCCAGCATTTT. Translation gives CASSIGGLRNQPQHF.

This chain connects TRBV27 to TRBJ1-5; tentative D call: TRBD1 (6 bases). CDR1 and CDR2 from the germline V gene are MNHEY and SMNVEV (reference sequence). V was trimmed by 7 bases and J by 0 bases, leaving 10 bases between them. The CDR3 length is 14 residues. The chain's CDR3 is CASMDSFSNQPQHF. Here the CDR3 DNA reads TGTGCCAGCATGGACAGCTTTAGCAATCAGCCCCAGCATTTT.

The chain couples TRBV5-4 to TRBJ2-2; tentative D call: TRBD1 (6 bases). The V gene's germline CDR1 is SGHNT and CDR2 YYREEE (reference sequence). Trimming stripped 0 bases from V and 6 bases from J, with 9 bases between. The CDR3 runs 14 residues. CDR3 sequence (DNA): TGTGCCAGCAGCTTGGGGGGGACATCCGGGGAGCTGTTTTTT. It yields the protein CASSLGGTSGELFF.

The gene calls are TRBV9 and TRBJ2-2; 8 bases are shared with TRBD2. The germline CDR1 and CDR2 sequences are SGDLS and YYNGEE. Trimming at V came to 0 bases and at J to 0 bases, leaving 7 bases not matched to a gene. The CDR3 contains 18 residues. DNA for the CDR3: TGTGCCAGCAGCGTAGTAATTAGCGGGGCCACGAACACCGGGGAGCTGTTTTTT. Translation: CASSVVISGATNTGELFF.

The gene calls are TRBV19 and TRBJ2-3, with 15 bases fitting TRBD2. The ends lost 5 bases at V and 1 base at J; junction bases unmatched: 4. The length of the CDR3 is 17 residues. Germline V gives CDR1 LNHDA, CDR2 SQIVND (reference sequence). The CDR3, as DNA: TGTGCCAGTAGTCGGACTAGCGGGAGGGCCGGCACAGATACGCAGTATTTT. Its protein product is CASSRTSGRAGTDTQYF.

The chain's CDR3 is CASSPRGVGGLFEAFF. DNA for the CDR3: TGTGCCAGCAGCCCGCGTGGGGTAGGGGGCCTGTTTGAAGCTTTCTTT. The chain carries TRBV5-5 and TRBJ1-1, with 7 bases fitting TRBD1. This CDR3 region has 16 residues. Germline V gene data show CDR1 as SGHKS and CDR2 as YYEKEE (reference sequence). Trimming at V came to 4 bases and at J to 7 bases, leaving 16 bases not matched to a gene.

A note on this clone: Other DNA sequences in the sample encode the same CDR3. The V call is TRBV5-5, the J call TRBJ1-1; no reliable D call. CDR3 length equals 14 residues. Per the germline V gene, CDR1 is SGHKS and CDR2 is YYEKEE (reference sequence). Trimming removed 0 bases from V and 1 base from J, with 7 bases in between. The CDR3 region is CASSLERKNTEAFF. Written as DNA, the CDR3 is TGTGCCAGCAGCTTGGAGCGGAAGAACACTGAAGCTTTCTTT.

The chain combines TRBV24-1 with TRBJ2-3; D is possibly TRBD2 (5 bases). CDR3 length: 15 amino acids. V was shortened by 6 bases and J by 0 bases, with 12 bases between the two germline ends. Germline V lookup: CDR1 KGHDR, CDR2 SFDVKD. CDR3 nucleotides: TGTGCCACCAGTCGGGCGGGCCCTAGCACAGATACGCAGTATTTT. This sequence encodes CATSRAGPSTDTQYF.